These T cell receptor beta chains were read from a single sample in a study of control samples from healthy donors and cancer patients. Clones were read by immunoSEQ multiplex PCR, and TCRdb kept only the in-frame ones, dropping some. The sample contains fewer than 95,000 clones, approximately 86% of which appear only once. Sequencing input: blood. Receptors originate from a man in his thirties or forties in good health. CDR3s include the opening cysteine and the closing phenylalanine or tryptophan. A D gene is named only where the DNA matches it firmly. Clone size is stated in some rows and not others, as once, few, many or a class when expanded.

v_gene,abundance,d_gene,j_gene,CDR3aa,CDR3nt
TRBV2,-,TRBD2,TRBJ2-7,CASSERGLAGGLEQYF,TGTGCCAGCAGTGAACGAGGGCTAGCGGGGGGGCTCGAGCAGTACTTC
TRBV5-4,-,TRBD2,TRBJ2-3,CASSRSIAGGNSPDTQYF,TGTGCCAGCAGCCGATCTATAGCGGGGGGGAATTCGCCAGATACGCAGTATTTT
TRBV29-1,-,-,TRBJ2-5,CSVEARDHQETQYF,TGCAGCGTTGAAGCCCGGGATCACCAAGAGACCCAGTACTTC
TRBV30,-,-,TRBJ1-2,CAWSTGSGYTF,TGTGCCTGGAGTACAGGGTCTGGCTACACCTTC
TRBV5-8,-,TRBD2,TRBJ2-1,CASRGLAGIGDEQFF,TGTGCCAGCAGGGGACTAGCGGGGATTGGGGATGAGCAGTTCTTC
TRBV10-3,-,-,TRBJ1-4,CAISQGTNEKLFF,TGTGCCATCTCCCAGGGCACTAATGAAAAACTGTTTTTT
TRBV6-5,-,-,TRBJ1-2,CASSYPVDQAAYGYTF,TGTGCCAGCAGTTACCCTGTAGACCAGGCTGCCTATGGCTACACCTTC
TRBV11-1,-,-,TRBJ2-2,CASSHLQGANTGELFF,TGTGCCAGCAGCCACCTACAGGGCGCGAACACCGGGGAGCTGTTTTTT
TRBV6-5,-,TRBD1,TRBJ1-1,CASSYLAGGAGSAFF,TGTGCCAGCAGTTACTTGGCAGGGGGCGCGGGGTCGGCTTTCTTT
TRBV7-9,-,TRBD2,TRBJ2-3,CASSLLPTSGASTDTQYF,TGTGCCAGCAGCTTACTTCCGACTAGCGGGGCAAGCACAGATACGCAGTATTTT
TRBV13,-,TRBD1,TRBJ1-5,CASSLRQGARQPQHF,TGTGCCAGCAGCCTGAGACAGGGGGCAAGGCAGCCCCAGCATTTT
TRBV7-9,-,TRBD1,TRBJ1-2,CASSSGWTGKTGYTF,TGTGCCAGCAGCTCCGGTTGGACAGGGAAAACGGGCTACACCTTC
TRBV4-2,many,TRBD2,TRBJ2-3,CASSQDRSGGADTQYF,TGTGCCAGCAGCCAAGATCGAAGCGGGGGGGCAGATACGCAGTATTTT
TRBV20-1,-,-,TRBJ1-2,CRAGGGYTF,TGCAGGGCTGGGGGAGGCTACACCTTC
TRBV3-1/TRBV3-2,-,-,TRBJ1-4,CASSRGQGREKLFF,TGTGCCAGCAGCAGGGGCCAAGGAAGGGAAAAACTGTTTTTT
TRBV6-4,-,-,TRBJ2-2,CASSDGGLGTGELFF,TGTGCCAGCAGTGACGGGGGGCTTGGGACCGGGGAGCTGTTTTTT
TRBV11-2,once,-,TRBJ1-1,CASSFSENTEAFF,TGTGCCAGCAGCTTCTCAGAGAACACTGAAGCTTTCTTT
TRBV10-3,-,-,TRBJ1-2,CAISPAGGYTF,TGTGCCATCAGTCCGGCAGGAGGCTACACCTTC
TRBV4-1,-,-,TRBJ1-2,CASSQDFLKNYGYTF,TGCGCCAGCAGCCAAGATTTCTTAAAGAACTATGGCTACACCTTC
TRBV18,-,-,TRBJ1-2,CASSPMKTTDLNYGYTF,TGTGCCAGCTCACCAATGAAGACCACGGACCTTAACTATGGCTACACCTTC
TRBV27,-,TRBD1,TRBJ1-5,CASSPGTGRNQPQHF,TGTGCCAGCAGCCCCGGGACAGGGCGTAATCAGCCCCAGCATTTT
TRBV7-9,-,-,TRBJ2-1,CASSSQNNEQFF,TGTGCCAGCAGTTCCCAAAACAATGAGCAGTTCTTC
TRBV29-1,once,TRBD1,TRBJ1-1,CSVHITGGITEAFF,TGCAGCGTTCATATCACAGGGGGCATCACTGAAGCTTTCTTT
TRBV5-1,-,-,TRBJ2-3,CASSLGGGDTQYTQYF,TGCGCCAGCAGCTTGGGGGGTGGGGACACCCAGTATACGCAGTATTTT
TRBV19,-,-,TRBJ1-2,CASSIVVGQVGYTF,TGTGCCAGTAGTATAGTAGTAGGGCAGGTCGGCTACACCTTC
TRBV24-1,-,-,TRBJ2-5,CATSVEGRTQYF,TGTGCCACCAGTGTAGAAGGGAGGACCCAGTACTTC
TRBV30,-,-,TRBJ1-3,CAWSSGTSGNTIYF,TGTGCCTGGAGTTCGGGGACCTCTGGAAACACCATATATTTT
TRBV7-2,-,-,TRBJ2-3,CASSSRGRQGTDTQYF,TGTGCCAGCAGCTCGCGGGGGCGACAGGGCACAGATACGCAGTATTTT
TRBV4-1,-,TRBD1,TRBJ2-1,CASSFRQGVDNEQFF,TGCGCCAGCAGCTTTCGTCAGGGGGTAGACAATGAGCAGTTCTTC
TRBV5-5,-,-,TRBJ2-4,CASSRDRQNIQYF,TGTGCCAGCAGCCGGGACCGACAAAACATTCAGTACTTC
TRBV19,-,TRBD1,TRBJ1-2,CASSIPTGTGEFDGYTF,TGTGCCAGTAGTATCCCAACCGGGACAGGGGAATTCGATGGCTACACCTTC
TRBV5-1,-,-,TRBJ1-3,CASSPAAPSGNTIYF,TGCGCCAGCAGCCCGGCAGCTCCTTCTGGAAACACCATATATTTT
TRBV19,-,TRBD2,TRBJ2-1,CASSFSGGVYNEQFF,TGTGCCAGTAGTTTTAGCGGGGGGGTTTACAATGAGCAGTTCTTC
TRBV3-1/TRBV3-2,-,-,TRBJ2-1,CASSQKAEQFF,TGTGCCAGCAGCCAAAAAGCGGAGCAGTTCTTC
TRBV29-1,-,TRBD1,TRBJ2-3,CSVQDRGSTDTQYF,TGCAGCGTCCAGGACAGGGGGAGCACAGATACGCAGTATTTT
TRBV6-5,-,TRBD2,TRBJ2-3,CASGGLAGTDTQYF,TGTGCCAGCGGCGGACTAGCGGGGACAGATACGCAGTATTTT
TRBV24-1,-,-,TRBJ2-1,CATSDLGDGGDEQLF,TGTGCCACCAGTGATTTGGGGGATGGGGGCGATGAGCAGCTCTTC
TRBV24-1,once,-,TRBJ1-2,CATSEGRASNYGYTF,TGTGCCACCAGTGAGGGCCGTGCCAGCAACTATGGCTACACCTTC
TRBV5-8,-,TRBD2,TRBJ2-5,CASSWTSGGAGETQYF,TGTGCCAGCAGCTGGACTAGCGGGGGGGCCGGTGAGACCCAGTACTTC
TRBV6-5,many,-,TRBJ1-2,CASSYLGGGHYGYTF,TGTGCCAGCAGTTACTTGGGCGGGGGGCACTATGGCTACACCTTC
TRBV7-8,-,TRBD1,TRBJ1-2,CASRNMGQGTYGYTF,TGTGCCAGCAGGAACATGGGACAGGGGACCTATGGCTACACCTTC
TRBV9,-,TRBD1,TRBJ1-6,CASSVGEGAGHSPLHF,TGTGCCAGCAGCGTAGGAGAGGGGGCTGGACATTCACCCCTCCACTTT
TRBV6-6,-,-,TRBJ1-3,CASSSASEGNTIYF,TGTGCCAGCAGTTCCGCCTCCGAAGGAAACACCATATATTTT
TRBV6-5,hyperexpanded,-,TRBJ1-3,CASSYGTVSGNTIYF,TGTGCCAGCAGTTACGGGACCGTCTCTGGAAACACCATATATTTT
TRBV5-4,-,TRBD1,TRBJ1-2,CASSGKHRGQGYTF,TGTGCCAGCAGTGGGAAACACAGGGGGCAGGGCTACACCTTC
TRBV28,-,TRBD2,TRBJ2-1,CASSLTRGANYNEQFF,TGTGCCAGCAGTCTTACGCGGGGGGCCAATTACAATGAGCAGTTCTTC
TRBV6-5,-,-,TRBJ1-3,CASSLTRDRNTIYF,TGTGCCAGCAGTTTAACCCGGGACCGAAACACCATATATTTT
TRBV19,-,TRBD2,TRBJ2-1,CASSLTSGATEQFF,TGTGCCAGTAGTTTGACTAGCGGGGCAACTGAGCAGTTCTTC
TRBV6-6,once,-,TRBJ2-1,CASSYLNYEQFF,TGTGCCAGCAGTTACCTGAACTATGAGCAGTTCTTC
TRBV9,-,TRBD2,TRBJ2-1,CASSVSGGAGDEQFF,TGTGCCAGCAGCGTAAGCGGGGGGGCCGGAGATGAGCAGTTCTTC
TRBV19,-,TRBD1,TRBJ1-5,CASSNQGARSGNQPQHF,TGTGCCAGTAGTAACCAGGGGGCTAGGTCGGGCAATCAGCCCCAGCATTTT
TRBV5-6,-,TRBD1,TRBJ2-2,CASSLTGTGYTGELFF,TGTGCCAGCAGCTTGACCGGGACAGGGTACACCGGGGAGCTGTTTTTT
TRBV25-1,once,-,TRBJ2-1,CASTGRGRNEQFF,TGTGCCAGCACGGGCAGGGGACGCAATGAGCAGTTCTTC
TRBV24-1,-,-,TRBJ2-5,CATSDLGAVQETQYF,TGTGCCACCAGTGATTTGGGGGCAGTCCAAGAGACCCAGTACTTC
TRBV7-9,once,TRBD2,TRBJ2-1,CASSLTGLAGSGNEQFF,TGTGCCAGCAGCTTAACGGGCTTAGCGGGGTCAGGCAATGAGCAGTTCTTC
TRBV2,few,-,TRBJ1-2,CASSTGYNYGYTF,TGTGCCAGCAGCACAGGGTATAACTATGGCTACACCTTC
TRBV9,-,-,TRBJ2-2,CASTGGGGPNTGELFF,TGTGCCAGCACCGGCGGAGGGGGGCCGAACACCGGGGAGCTGTTTTTT
TRBV28,-,-,TRBJ2-5,CASTLEGFGTQYF,TGTGCCAGCACACTAGAAGGATTCGGGACCCAGTACTTC